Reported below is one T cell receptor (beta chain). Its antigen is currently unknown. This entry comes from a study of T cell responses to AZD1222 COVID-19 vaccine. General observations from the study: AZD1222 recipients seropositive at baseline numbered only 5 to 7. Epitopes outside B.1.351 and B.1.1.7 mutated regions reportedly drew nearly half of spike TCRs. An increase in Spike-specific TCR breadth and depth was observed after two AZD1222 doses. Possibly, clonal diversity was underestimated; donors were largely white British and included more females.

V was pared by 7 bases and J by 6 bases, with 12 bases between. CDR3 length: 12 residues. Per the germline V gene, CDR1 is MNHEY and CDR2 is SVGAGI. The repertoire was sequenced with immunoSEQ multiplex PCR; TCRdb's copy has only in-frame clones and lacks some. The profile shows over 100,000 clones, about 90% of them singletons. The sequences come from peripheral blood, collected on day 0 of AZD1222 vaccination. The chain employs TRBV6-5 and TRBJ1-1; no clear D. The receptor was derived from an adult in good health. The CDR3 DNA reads TGTGCCAGCAAGGATCGGTACGCTGAAGCTTTCTTT. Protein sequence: CASKDRYAEAFF.